The 11 T cell receptor beta chains given below trace back to one sample, sequenced in a study of beta chain features in type 1 diabetes. What these receptors recognize is not known. Study outcomes and limitations: Moderate but significant shortening of TCRB CDR3s was recorded in all four CD4+ subsets from Type 1 diabetes patients.

Expressed TCRB transcripts were sequenced because the isolated RNA had all been reverse transcribed beforehand. Produced via immunoSEQ multiplex PCR; TCRdb's table is partial and in-frame only. The table includes about 140,000 clones, roughly an eighth detected once. The specimen was central memory CD4+ T cells from blood. Every receptor here comes from a man younger than 35 with type 1 diabetes.

The rearrangement links TRBV29-1 to TRBJ2-5, with 7 nucleotides matching TRBD1. The CDR3 length is 12 residues. Germline loops: CDR1 SQVTM, CDR2 ANQGSEA. Trimming at V came to 6 bases and at J to 5 bases, leaving 6 bases not matched to a gene. CDR3 sequence: CSVRQGLETQYF. CDR3 in DNA: TGCAGCGTAAGACAGGGATTGGAGACCCAGTACTTC.

This clone was detected a few times. The CDR3 nucleotides read TGTGCCAGCAGCTTAGCGACCGCACTCCCAGACGAGCAGTACTTC. This gives the protein CASSLATALPDEQYF. J is TRBJ2-7 and V is TRBV7-3; unclear D gene. Germline assignment: CDR1 SGHTA and CDR2 FQGTGA. The CDR3 runs to 15 residues. The germline V and J ends were trimmed by 2 bases and 5 bases, with 16 bases remaining between them.

This clone was seen more than once but under ten times. This rearrangement joins TRBV10-3 to TRBJ2-7, with D hard to call. Germline V gene sequence: CDR1 ENHRY, CDR2 SYGVKD. CDR3 length: 13 amino acids. With 8 bases removed from V and 3 bases from J, the gap between germline ends came to 14 bases. The CDR3 reads CAISNQGIYEQYF. The CDR3, as DNA: TGTGCCATCTCTAATCAAGGCATCTACGAGCAGTACTTC.

This chain connects TRBV5-1 to TRBJ2-5; the match to TRBD1 covers 7 bases. The CDR3 runs 15 residues. The V and J ends lost 0 bases and 5 bases, in that order; junction bases with no gene match: 7. Germline V CDR1 and CDR2: SGHRS, YFSETQ. CDR3 sequence reads: CASSLASTGTETQYF. As DNA, the CDR3 is TGCGCCAGCAGCTTGGCCTCGACAGGGACGGAGACCCAGTACTTC.

This clone was recorded many times. The rearrangement joins TRBV5-1 to TRBJ1-1, with D unresolved. This CDR3 has 16 amino acids. Trimming pared 2 bases from V and 1 base from J, leaving 15 bases between. The germline gives CDR1 SGHRS, CDR2 YFSETQ. CDR3 amino acids: CASSFTRYAGNTEAFF. The CDR3 region has the DNA TGCGCCAGCAGCTTCACTAGATATGCGGGGAACACTGAAGCTTTCTTT.

The J gene is TRBJ1-5, the V gene TRBV28; 7 positions match TRBD1. This CDR3 is built from 15 residues. Germline trimming cut 6 bases from V and 1 base from J; bases unmatched to any gene: 6. Germline lookup yields CDR1 MDHEN and CDR2 SYDVKM. As DNA, the CDR3 is TGTGCCAGCAGGCCCGAGACAGGGAGCAATCAGCCCCAGCATTTT. It is translated as CASRPETGSNQPQHF.

The V and J genes are TRBV18 and TRBJ2-7; 7 nucleotides agree with TRBD1. Germline CDR1 and CDR2: KGHSH and LQKENI. This CDR3 is 14 amino acids long. V dropped 6 bases and J dropped 5; count of bases not matched to a gene: 10. The CDR3 DNA follows: TGTGCCAGCTCCCGGGGACAGACCGTTGACGAGCAGTACTTC. Translated: CASSRGQTVDEQYF.

A few counts support this clone. This chain connects TRBV29-1 to TRBJ2-5, with D possibly being TRBD2 (6 bases). The CDR3 sequence is 15 residues long. The germline gives CDR1 SQVTM, CDR2 ANQGSEA. V was shortened by 2 bases and J by 5 bases, with 18 bases between the two germline ends. CDR3 nucleotides: TGCAGCGTTGAATTGCCCTGGGGTCGGGGGGAGACCCAGTACTTC. Translation: CSVELPWGRGETQYF. The full variable domain, in which reference TRBV29-1 and TRBJ2-5 provide the parts outside the CDR3, is SAVISQKPSRDICQRGTSLTIQCQVDSQVTMMFWYRQQPGQSLTLIATANQGSEATYESGFVIDKFPISRPNLTFSTLTVSNMSPEDSSIYLCSVELPWGRGETQYFGPGTRLLVL.

This clone was seen more than once but under ten times. Other DNA sequences in the same sample also yield this CDR3. V gene TRBV18 combines with J gene TRBJ1-2; 12 bases fit TRBD1. Germline V CDR1 and CDR2: KGHSH, LQKENI. This CDR3 comprises 14 residues. Losses at the gene ends were 8 bases for V and 6 bases for J; bases not matched to a gene: 7. Written as DNA, the CDR3 is TGTGCCAGCGGGGACAGGGGGCGATCCCATGGCTACACCTTC. This gives the protein CASGDRGRSHGYTF.

The gene calls are TRBV14 and TRBJ2-3, with D unresolved. The CDR3 is 14 amino acids. Trimming stripped 2 bases from V and 2 bases from J, with 8 bases between. Germline loops: CDR1 SGHDN, CDR2 FVKESK. Here the CDR3 DNA reads TGTGCCAGCAGCCAAAGACTTTTCACAGATACGCAGTATTTT. As protein: CASSQRLFTDTQYF.

The chain recombines TRBV9 with TRBJ2-7, with TRBD2 identical over 13 bases. Trimming took 4 bases from V and 6 from J; bases not matched to a gene: 10. The germline V gene encodes CDR1 SGDLS and CDR2 YYNGEE. The CDR3 loop spans 16 amino acids. Here the CDR3 DNA reads TGTGCCAGCAGCTTTACTAGCGGGGGGGCCCCTAGCGAGCAGTACTTC. It codes for CASSFTSGGAPSEQYF.